This T cell receptor (beta chain) was captured by sequencing in a study of glioma-infiltrating T cells after dendritic cell vaccination. Amplification used 60 V beta primers and 13 J beta primers. Repertoires were generated with immunoSEQ multiplex PCR, while TCRdb's copy carries only in-frame clones and drops some. Here the sample spans about 92,000 clones, 65% to 90% being singletons. Germline CDR1 KGHSH, CDR2 LQKENI. V lost 2 bases and J 0 bases, leaving 8 bases between the germline ends. This CDR3 is 15 amino acids long. This chain uses TRBV18 with TRBJ1-5, with D unclear. Sequenced material: blood, taken before dendritic cell vaccination. This clonotype originated in a human donor with glioblastoma. The CDR3 nucleotides are TGTGCCAGCTCACCAGCGGCTAATAGCAATCAGCCCCAGCATTTT. Translating gives CASSPAANSNQPQHF.